These 21 T cell receptor beta chains were sequenced from one sample in a study of breast tumors, draining lymph nodes, adjacent tissues. Breast cancer patients provided tissue from their axillary draining lymph nodes. TCRdb reprocessed the multiplex PCR reads with MiXCR, giving one entry per CDR3 protein. Of 160,000 or so distinct CDR3 sequences detected, around a third appear once; the ten largest clones hold 3.8%. The sample taken for sequencing was axillary lymph node tissue. The receptors stem from a female donor with breast cancer. Some clones in this sample may be carry-over from other donors' samples.

This clonotype has a count of ten or more. The rearrangement joins TRBV19 to TRBJ1-2; 7 nucleotides agree with TRBD1. The CDR3 has 14 residues. Trimming took 4 bases from V and 1 from J; bases not matched to a gene: 3. Germline CDR1 and CDR2: LNHDA and SQIVND (reference sequence). The CDR3 region is CASSTQGNNYGYTF. CDR3 DNA sequence: TGTGCCAGTAGTACACAGGGGAATAACTATGGCTACACCTTC.

This sequence joins TRBV6-2 or TRBV6-3 and TRBJ2-1, with 7 positions matching TRBD2. Germline CDR1 reads MNHEY; CDR2 reads SVGEGT. V dropped 6 bases and J dropped 4; count of bases not matched to a gene: 6. The CDR3 has 14 residues. CDR3 sequence: CASRPSGAYNEQFF. For the CDR3, the DNA is TGTGCCAGCAGGCCTAGCGGAGCTTACAATGAGCAGTTCTTC.

This clonotype was seen repeatedly, ten times or more. The V gene is TRBV29-1, the J gene TRBJ1-2; D might be TRBD1 (6 bases). V shed 3 bases and J shed 0 bases, with 11 bases lying between them. CDR1 is SQVTM, CDR2 ANQGSEA, per germline. The CDR3 runs 14 residues. The CDR3 DNA follows: TGCAGCGTTGAGCCCGGGACAACTAACTATGGCTACACCTTC. Protein sequence: CSVEPGTTNYGYTF. The whole variable domain, remainder taken from reference TRBV29-1 and TRBJ1-2, is SAVISQKPSRDICQRGTSLTIQCQVDSQVTMMFWYRQQPGQSLTLIATANQGSEATYESGFVIDKFPISRPNLTFSTLTVSNMSPEDSSIYLCSVEPGTTNYGYTFGSGTRLTVV.

This chain uses TRBV18 with TRBJ1-1; D unresolved. V was shortened by 6 bases and J by 3 bases, with 11 bases between the two germline ends. The CDR3 totals 13 residues. Germline V gene data show CDR1 as KGHSH and CDR2 as LQKENI. CDR3: CASSPKIDTEAFF. In nucleotides, the CDR3 is TGTGCCAGCTCCCCAAAGATCGACACTGAAGCTTTCTTT. The complete variable domain, with remaining parts taken from reference TRBV18 and TRBJ1-1, reads NAGVMQNPRHLVRRRGQEARLRCSPMKGHSHVYWYRQLPEEGLKFMVYLQKENIIDESGMPKERFSAEFPKEGPSILRIQQVVRGDSAAYFCASSPKIDTEAFFGQGTRLTVV.

There are a few counts of this clonotype. CDR3 protein: CASSFVAGGEQYF. The CDR3 DNA is TGTGCCAGCAGTTTCGTCGCGGGAGGCGAGCAGTACTTC. The chain has TRBV12-3 or TRBV12-4 and TRBJ2-7; 8 nucleotides line up with TRBD2. This CDR3 comprises 13 residues. Losses at the gene ends were 3 bases for V and 6 bases for J; bases not matched to a gene: 4.

The chain is built from TRBV12-3 or TRBV12-4 and TRBJ1-5; unclear D gene. The ends were cut back, 6 bases at V and 0 bases at J, with 6 bases in the middle. The CDR3 sequence is 13 residues long. The CDR3 protein is CASSPYSNQPQHF. In nucleotides, the CDR3 is TGTGCCAGCAGCCCCTATAGCAATCAGCCCCAGCATTTT.

This clonotype was counted ten times or more. The genes are TRBV6-1 and TRBJ2-3; D is undetermined. Trimming removed 4 bases at V and 4 bases at J, with 12 bases between. This CDR3 has 14 amino acids. CDR1 is MNHNS, CDR2 SASEGT, per germline. This chain's CDR3 is CASSVFDTSDTQYF. The CDR3 nucleotides are TGTGCCAGCAGTGTCTTCGACACTTCAGATACGCAGTATTTT.

A remark on this clonotype: One base away lies a much larger clone, so this may be a sequencing read error. This CDR3 is missing its conserved last phenylalanine or tryptophan, likely due to a read error. The limits of the CDR3 on the DNA are not certain, so only TCRdb's listed CDR3 is given. The chain has TRBV7-8 and TRBJ1-2. A total of 15 residues make up the CDR3, ends included. Per the germline V gene, CDR1 is SGHVS and CDR2 is FQNEAQ. CDR3 sequence reads: CASSSRGGRNDGYPS.

This clonotype showed up many times. The chain recombines TRBV6-6 with TRBJ1-4, with D perhaps matching TRBD1 (5 bases). Germline-derived CDR1 and CDR2 are MNHNY and SVGAGI (reference sequence). Trimming removed 6 bases at V and 0 bases at J, with 8 bases between. The CDR3 is 14 amino acids. Written as DNA, the CDR3 is TGTGCCAGCAGGCGAGGGGCAACTAATGAAAAACTGTTTTTT. Translating gives CASRRGATNEKLFF.

Many counts were recorded for this clonotype. The CDR3 DNA sequence: TGTGCCAGCAGCTCAAGAGCGGGGGGAGGGAATGAGCAGTTCTTC. As protein: CASSSRAGGGNEQFF. This chain uses TRBV5-5 with TRBJ2-1; 9 bases are a match to TRBD2. This CDR3 is 15 amino acids long. Germline V gene lookup returns CDR1 SGHKS and CDR2 YYEKEE (reference sequence). Losses at the gene ends were 3 bases for V and 7 bases for J; bases not matched to a gene: 8.

In regard to this clonotype: Likely a read error: the CDR3 ends without its conserved phenylalanine or tryptophan. The J gene is TRBJ1-2, the V gene TRBV3-1; the D gene is possibly TRBD1 (6 bases). The germline CDR1 and CDR2 sequences are LGHDT and YNNKEL (reference sequence). The CDR3 spans 15 residues. For the CDR3, the DNA is TGCGCCAGCAGCCATTCTCCGGGGGCATCCTATGGCTACACCTCC. Protein product: CASSHSPGASYGYTS.

The chain carries TRBV24-1 and TRBJ2-7; 10 nucleotides line up with TRBD1. Per germline, CDR1 KGHDR and CDR2 SFDVKD. The CDR3 sequence is 17 residues long. V was pared by 7 bases and J by 2 bases, with 13 bases of the junction left unmatched. As DNA, the CDR3 is TGTGCCACCAGCATGAACCCGGGACAGGGGTTACCCTACGAGCAGTACTTC. Translating it yields CATSMNPGQGLPYEQYF.

The chain has TRBV30 and TRBJ2-5; 11 bases map to TRBD1. Per germline, CDR1 GTSNPN and CDR2 SVGIG (reference sequence). Unmatched junction bases numbered 4, after V lost 3 bases and J lost 4 bases. The CDR3 consists of 14 residues. The CDR3 here is CAWRGQGGTETQYF. As DNA, the CDR3 is TGTGCCTGGAGGGGACAGGGGGGAACAGAGACCCAGTACTTC.

This clonotype was seen ten or more times. The rearrangement links TRBV2 to TRBJ2-4, with TRBD1 identical over 8 bases. Per the germline V gene, CDR1 is SNHLY and CDR2 is FYNNEI. The ends lost 5 bases at V and 5 bases at J; junction bases unmatched: 14. The CDR3 has 17 residues. The CDR3 coding sequence is TGTGCCAGCAGTTACCTCGGGACAGGCGGCCTTCAAAACATTCAGTACTTC. Translation gives CASSYLGTGGLQNIQYF. The full variable domain, in which reference TRBV2 and TRBJ2-4 provide the parts outside the CDR3, is EPEVTQTPSHQVTQMGQEVILRCVPISNHLYFYWYRQILGQKVEFLVSFYNNEISEKSEIFDDQFSVERPDGSNFTLKIRSTKLEDSAMYFCASSYLGTGGLQNIQYFGAGTRLSVL.

This rearrangement joins TRBV20-1 to TRBJ2-7, with 8 nucleotides matching TRBD1. The J segment lost 2 bases and the V segment lost 1 base, leaving 7 bases of the junction unmatched. CDR1 DFQATT and CDR2 SNEGSKA come from the germline V gene (reference sequence). The CDR3 length is 15 residues. CDR3 nucleotides: TGCAGTGCTAGAGTAGAGGACAGGGTTACCTACGAGCAGTACTTC. Protein: CSARVEDRVTYEQYF.

This clonotype was detected ten times or more. V and J are TRBV27 and TRBJ1-3; D remains unclear. CDR3 length: 16 amino acids. Trimming stripped 1 base from V and 1 base from J, with 11 bases between. Germline V gene sequence: CDR1 MNHEY, CDR2 SMNVEV (reference sequence). The CDR3 region is CASSLYRFDSGNTIYF. The CDR3 region has the DNA TGTGCCAGCAGTTTATATCGGTTCGATTCTGGAAACACCATATATTTT.

A few counts support this clonotype. This rearrangement joins TRBV6-5 to TRBJ2-7, with TRBD1 identical over 7 bases. Germline CDR1 reads MNHEY; CDR2 reads SVGAGI. Germline trimming cut 6 bases from V and 6 bases from J; bases unmatched to any gene: 8. The CDR3 is 13 amino acids. The CDR3 loop reads CASSHLDRVEQYF. CDR3 DNA: TGTGCCAGCAGCCACCTTGACAGGGTCGAGCAGTACTTC.

The sample holds many counts of this clonotype. The chain employs TRBV12-3 or TRBV12-4 and TRBJ2-5; 7 bases fit TRBD1. The ends lost 6 bases at V and 6 bases at J; junction bases unmatched: 10. The CDR3 length is 14 residues. Written as DNA, the CDR3 is TGTGCCAGCAGCCCCACAGGGGATGCGAAGACCCAGTACTTC. The encoded protein is CASSPTGDAKTQYF.

A single count supports this clonotype. A junction boundary mismatches the germline segment, possibly from a read error. This chain links TRBV7-8 with TRBJ1-5; D gene uncertain. The CDR3 loop spans 15 amino acids. Germline V gene lookup returns CDR1 SGHVS and CDR2 FQNEAQ. In nucleotides, the CDR3 is TGTGCCACCAGCTTAAATCTTCAAGCGGATCTGCCCCAGCATTTT. Translation gives CATSLNLQADLPQHF. Looking up the rest from reference TRBV7-8 and TRBJ1-5 gives the full variable domain: GAGVSQSPRYKVAKRGQDVALRCDPISGHVSLFWYQQALGQGPEFLTYFQNEAQLDKSGLPSDRFFAERPEGSVSTLKIQRTQQEDSAVYLCATSLNLQADLPQHFGDGTRLSIL.

Ten or more counts support this clonotype. The chain employs TRBV13 and TRBJ2-3, with D perhaps given as TRBD1 or TRBD2 (5 bases each). Deletions cut 5 bases from V and 4 bases from J, with 13 bases between. The germline V gene encodes CDR1 PRHDT and CDR2 FYEKMQ (reference sequence). CDR3 length equals 14 residues. CDR3 sequence (DNA): TGTGCCAGCAGCCCAGGGACGCCGGCAGATACGCAGTATTTT. Translation: CASSPGTPADTQYF.

This clonotype has at least ten counts. The chain combines TRBV15 with TRBJ1-5; D call uncertain. The ends were cut back, 3 bases at V and 7 bases at J, with 10 bases in the middle. The CDR3 consists of 13 residues. Germline V lookup: CDR1 LNHNV, CDR2 YYDKDF (reference sequence). The CDR3 region is CATSSLPRQPQHF. The CDR3 nucleotides are TGTGCCACCAGCAGTTTACCGCGGCAGCCCCAGCATTTT.